These 29 T cell receptor beta chains were all obtained from the same sample, sequenced in a study of ipilimumab plus nivolumab after autologous stem cell transplantation. Assay used: immunoSEQ multiplex PCR; TCRdb lists only in-frame clones, some missing. The data hold 15,000 to 20,000 clones, with 75% to 85% observed a single time. The sample in question was PBMCs, obtained in a trial of ipilimumab plus nivolumab as post-transplant consolidation. The receptor set was obtained from a male donor with diffuse large B-cell lymphoma.

This clone was observed a handful of times. Here the CDR3 DNA reads TGCAGCAGCCGGGGGACAGGGACCTACAATGAGCAGTTCTTC. Amino acid sequence: CSSRGTGTYNEQFF. J is TRBJ2-1 and V is TRBV29-1; 9 bases line up with TRBD1. Germline V CDR1 and CDR2: SQVTM, ANQGSEA. With V trimmed by 8 bases and J by 2 bases, 7 bases remained unmatched. The CDR3 has 14 amino acids.

A single count supports this clone. V and J are TRBV9 and TRBJ2-7, with D possibly matching TRBD1 (5 bases). The CDR3 is made up of 14 amino acids. Trimming took 4 bases from V and 1 from J, leaving 12 bases between them. Germline V lookup: CDR1 SGDLS, CDR2 YYNGEE. CDR3 in DNA: TGTGCCAGCAGCCCCCGACAGCGATCCTACGAGCAGTACTTC. It specifies CASSPRQRSYEQYF.

The rearrangement uses TRBV6-1 and TRBJ2-3, with D perhaps matching TRBD1 or TRBD2 (5 bases each). CDR1 and CDR2 from the germline V gene are MNHNS and SASEGT. The V end was cut by 8 bases, the J end by 3 bases, with 9 bases between. There are 12 residues in the CDR3. DNA of the CDR3: TGTGCCAGCTCGTGGGGGACAGATACGCAGTATTTT. It encodes CASSWGTDTQYF.

The CDR3 DNA reads as TGTGCCAGCAGCTTTGGTTCGTGGAATGAGCAGTTCTTC. Translated: CASSFGSWNEQFF. The V and J genes are TRBV7-9 and TRBJ2-1, with D uncertain. Germline CDR1 SEHNR, CDR2 FQNEAQ (reference sequence). The CDR3 runs 13 residues. Trimming removed 3 bases at V and 7 bases at J, with 10 bases between. The full variable domain, rest sourced from reference TRBV7-9 and TRBJ2-1, is DTGVSQNPRHKITKRGQNVTFRCDPISEHNRLYWYRQTLGQGPEFLTYFQNEAQLEKSRLLSDRFSAERPKGSFSTLEIQRTEQGDSAMYLCASSFGSWNEQFFGPGTRLTVL.

The gene calls are TRBV19 and TRBJ2-1; 8 nucleotides align to TRBD2. V trimming: 6 bases; J trimming: 1 base; junction bases outside the gene matches: 5. The CDR3 loop spans 15 amino acids. CDR1 and CDR2 from the germline V gene are LNHDA and SQIVND (reference sequence). The CDR3 protein is CASRARGGSYNEQFF. The CDR3 bases are TGTGCCAGTAGGGCTCGGGGGGGGTCCTACAATGAGCAGTTCTTC.

The chain couples TRBV5-6 to TRBJ2-5; 11 nucleotides align to TRBD2. The better agreement between TRBJ2-7 and the DNA end casts doubt on the J call. The CDR3 has 18 amino acids. From germline, CDR1 is SGHDT and CDR2 YYEEEE. In nucleotides, the CDR3 is TGTGCCAGCAGCTTGTTTTCTGGGGGGACTAGCGGAACCTACGAGCAGTACTTC. It encodes CASSLFSGGTSGTYEQYF.

The chain joins TRBV9 to TRBJ2-7, with D possibly called TRBD1 or TRBD2 (5 bases each). V dropped 0 bases and J dropped 3 bases, with 13 bases sitting between them. The CDR3 is made up of 15 amino acids. CDR1 is SGDLS, CDR2 YYNGEE, per germline. Written as DNA, the CDR3 is TGTGCCAGCAGCGTAGATCCCGGGGACCTCTACGAGCAGTACTTC. It codes for CASSVDPGDLYEQYF.

The V call is TRBV5-6, the J call TRBJ1-1; 9 nucleotides agree with TRBD1. CDR3 length equals 15 residues. Looked up from germline, CDR1 is SGHDT and CDR2 is YYEEEE. Germline trimming cut 4 bases from V and 3 bases from J; bases unmatched to any gene: 7. The CDR3 coding sequence is TGTGCCAGCAGCACGACAGGGGGAGTGGACACTGAAGCTTTCTTT. This codes for CASSTTGGVDTEAFF.

This clone appeared once. The rearrangement uses TRBV18 and TRBJ1-4, with 7 bases that match TRBD1. This CDR3 region has 13 residues. V trimming: 7 bases; J trimming: 7 bases; junction bases outside the gene matches: 6. CDR1 is KGHSH, CDR2 LQKENI, per germline. CDR3 sequence: CASFRGSGEKLFF. CDR3 coding DNA: TGTGCCAGCTTCAGGGGGTCCGGTGAAAAACTGTTTTTT.

DNA of the CDR3: TGTGCCAGCAGTTACGGTCCAATGGATGAAAAACTGTTTTTT. It is translated as CASSYGPMDEKLFF. J is TRBJ1-4 and V is TRBV6-5; the D is unclear. Germline V gene lookup returns CDR1 MNHEY and CDR2 SVGAGI. CDR3 length: 14 amino acids. V was pared by 2 bases and J by 6 bases, with 10 bases between.

The rearrangement joins TRBV4-2 to TRBJ1-5, with 7 bases matching TRBD1. The trim removed 3 bases at V and 3 bases at J, leaving 8 bases unmatched. The CDR3 sequence is 16 residues long. Per the germline V gene, CDR1 is LGHNA and CDR2 is YNFKEQ. The DNA of the CDR3 is TGTGCCAGCAGCCAGGCCGGGACAGAGACCAATCAGCCCCAGCATTTT. It specifies CASSQAGTETNQPQHF.

V and J are TRBV30 and TRBJ1-1, with TRBD1 matching over 7 bases. Germline values: CDR1 GTSNPN, CDR2 SVGIG (reference sequence). Unmatched junction bases numbered 1, after V lost 4 bases and J lost 5 bases. The CDR3 loop spans 11 amino acids. CDR3: CAWKGATEAFF. As DNA, the CDR3 is TGTGCCTGGAAGGGGGCGACTGAAGCTTTCTTT.

This clone has more than one count but fewer than ten. The DNA for the CDR3 is TGTGCCAGCAGGTGGGACAGGGTGTACATGGATAATTCACCCCTCCACTTT. Encoded protein: CASRWDRVYMDNSPLHF. This sequence joins TRBV2 and TRBJ1-6, with 9 bases fitting TRBD1. CDR3 size: 17 residues. Germline CDR1 reads SNHLY; CDR2 reads FYNNEI. Losses at the gene ends were 6 bases for V and 5 bases for J; bases not matched to a gene: 11.

V and J are TRBV2 and TRBJ2-2; D is unclear. CDR3 length: 15 residues. V lost 9 bases to trimming and J lost 0 bases, with 14 bases between them. Germline lookup yields CDR1 SNHLY and CDR2 FYNNEI. The CDR3 is CASITDTTNTGELFF. The CDR3 DNA reads TGTGCCAGTATCACAGACACGACGAACACCGGGGAGCTGTTTTTT.

This sequence joins TRBV7-9 and TRBJ2-2; 7 positions match TRBD2. V gave up 3 bases and J gave up 4 bases; unmatched junction bases: 5. This CDR3 is 15 amino acids long. Per the germline V gene, CDR1 is SEHNR and CDR2 is FQNEAQ (reference sequence). This chain's CDR3 is CASSFRTSGTGELFF. CDR3 DNA: TGTGCCAGCAGCTTTCGGACTAGTGGCACCGGGGAGCTGTTTTTT.

This clone was counted only a few times. This chain uses TRBV7-9 with TRBJ2-7; 11 bases line up with TRBD1. V trimming: 6 bases; J trimming: 6 bases; junction bases outside the gene matches: 4. CDR1 is SEHNR and CDR2 is FQNEAQ in the germline V gene (reference sequence). The CDR3 is made up of 13 amino acids. CDR3 sequence reads: CASRGQGAPEQYF. CDR3 in DNA: TGTGCCAGCAGAGGACAGGGGGCGCCCGAGCAGTACTTC.

This clone was seen once. This chain links TRBV18 with TRBJ1-1, with TRBD1 matching over 7 bases. Germline V gene sequence: CDR1 KGHSH, CDR2 LQKENI. This CDR3 has 13 amino acids. V shed 3 bases, J shed 11 bases, and the junction held 9 bases outside the gene matches. The DNA for the CDR3 is TGTGCCAGCTCACCCCCGGACAGGAACGACGCTTTCTTT. Translation: CASSPPDRNDAFF.

The V call is TRBV28, the J call TRBJ1-2, with unresolved D. Germline V gene sequence: CDR1 MDHEN, CDR2 SYDVKM. The CDR3 sequence is 13 residues long. With 5 bases removed from V and 4 bases from J, the gap between germline ends came to 11 bases. The CDR3 loop reads CASSVGLLYGYTF. In nucleotides, the CDR3 is TGTGCCAGCAGTGTGGGCCTCCTCTATGGCTACACCTTC.

The V and J genes are TRBV7-8 and TRBJ2-5; either TRBD1 or TRBD2 may supply D (5 bases each). The CDR3 loop spans 12 amino acids. V lost 5 bases to trimming and J lost 9 bases, with 13 bases between them. Germline V lookup: CDR1 SGHVS, CDR2 FQNEAQ. The CDR3 spells CASSPTLGAQYF. DNA for the CDR3: TGTGCCAGCAGCCCAACGTTGGGGGCCCAGTACTTC.

The sample holds a few counts of this clone. The chain uses TRBV27 and TRBJ2-7, with D possibly being TRBD2 (6 bases). The CDR3 consists of 15 residues. The germline CDR1 and CDR2 sequences are MNHEY and SMNVEV (reference sequence). Trimming removed 1 base at V and 2 bases at J, with 12 bases between. Here the CDR3 DNA reads TGTGCCAGCAGTTTATACGCGGGGATCCCCTACGAGCAGTACTTC. This encodes CASSLYAGIPYEQYF.

The rearrangement joins TRBV7-3 to TRBJ2-1, with D uncertain. Trimming shortened V by 3 bases and J by 8 bases, and 17 bases separated the two germline ends. CDR1 and CDR2 from the germline V gene are SGHTA and FQGTGA. The CDR3 runs to 15 residues. In nucleotides, the CDR3 is TGTGCCAGCAGCTTGGCACCAGCGCCGGACGATGAGCAGTTCTTC. It yields the protein CASSLAPAPDDEQFF.

V is TRBV28 and J is TRBJ1-3; 10 nucleotides line up with TRBD1. The CDR3 sequence is 19 residues long. Germline loops: CDR1 MDHEN, CDR2 SYDVKM. Unmatched junction bases numbered 12, after V lost 4 bases and J lost 0 bases. The CDR3 reads CASSSPGTGVGSSGNTIYF. CDR3 DNA sequence: TGTGCCAGCAGTTCTCCCGGGACAGGGGTCGGCAGCTCTGGAAACACCATATATTTT.

The chain has TRBV15 and TRBJ1-4; 7 bases are shared with TRBD1. Looked up from germline, CDR1 is LNHNV and CDR2 is YYDKDF (reference sequence). V dropped 4 bases and J dropped 4; count of bases not matched to a gene: 12. The CDR3 contains 17 residues. The CDR3 reads CATSTLTTGTVNEKLFF. The CDR3 DNA sequence: TGTGCCACCAGCACCCTGACCACCGGGACAGTTAATGAAAAACTGTTTTTT.

V is TRBV29-1 and J is TRBJ1-4; D is unresolved. The germline gives CDR1 SQVTM, CDR2 ANQGSEA. V lost 0 bases and J 5 bases, leaving 7 bases between the germline ends. The CDR3 has 13 amino acids. Here the CDR3 DNA reads TGCAGCGTTGAAGATGATTGGAATGAAAAACTGTTTTTT. The encoded protein is CSVEDDWNEKLFF.

This clone has only one observation. The V gene is TRBV7-9, the J gene TRBJ2-5; D ambiguous. The V end lost 4 bases, the J end lost 5 bases, and 14 bases lay between the germline ends. CDR1 is SEHNR and CDR2 is FQNEAQ in the germline V gene (reference sequence). This CDR3 has 14 residues. CDR3 region: CASSSERFIETQYF. The CDR3 coding sequence is TGTGCCAGCAGCTCAGAAAGGTTTATTGAGACCCAGTACTTC.

This clone appeared a few times. This chain links TRBV5-3 with TRBJ2-5; D is perhaps TRBD2 (5 bases). TRBV5-3 is filed as an ORF, its function uncertain. The CDR3 consists of 15 residues. Trimming removed 4 bases at V and 7 bases at J, with 20 bases between. Written as DNA, the CDR3 is TGTGCCAGAAGCCCAATAGCGCCCATTATCGGGACCCAGTACTTC. Translated, it gives CARSPIAPIIGTQYF.

The gene calls are TRBV15 and TRBJ2-5, with unresolved D. Germline V gene sequence: CDR1 LNHNV, CDR2 YYDKDF (reference sequence). CDR3 length equals 13 residues. Between the trimmed V and J ends, which lost 1 base and 2 bases, there was a span of 5 bases. CDR3 residues: CATSRVGQETQYF. The CDR3 DNA is TGTGCCACCAGCAGAGTGGGGCAAGAGACCCAGTACTTC.

V and J are TRBV7-3 and TRBJ2-3; 11 bases map to TRBD2. Trimming removed 5 bases from V and 3 bases from J; junction bases left unmatched: 7. CDR1 is SGHTA, CDR2 FQGTGA, per germline. CDR3 size: 16 residues. Here the CDR3 DNA reads TGTGCCAGCAGCGAACTAGCGGGGGACCCTACAGATACGCAGTATTTT. Protein product: CASSELAGDPTDTQYF.

This chain uses TRBV6-5 with TRBJ1-3; D perhaps matches TRBD1 (6 bases). Germline V gene lookup returns CDR1 MNHEY and CDR2 SVGAGI. The CDR3 runs 14 residues. V lost 5 bases, J lost 5 bases, and 13 bases lay in between. Here the CDR3 DNA reads TGTGCCAGCAGTGAGGGGGGGCATAGAAACACCATATATTTT. Translation gives CASSEGGHRNTIYF.